These 11 T cell receptor beta chains were all obtained from the same sample, sequenced in a study of T-cell memory formation after mild COVID-19. TCRdb re-called the 5' RACE reads through MiXCR, storing one row per CDR3 protein. The data hold approximately 210,000 distinct CDR3 sequences, with about 10% observed a single time. Sequenced sample: PBMCs or a T cell subset sorted from them (not recorded which). The receptors were gathered from a man between 18 and 29 years old who had mild COVID-19 (a few samples of this study predate the infection). Cell type and time point are not known.

The V call is TRBV7-9, the J call TRBJ2-2; the match to TRBD2 covers 8 bases. The CDR3 totals 15 residues. The germline V gene encodes CDR1 SEHNR and CDR2 FQNEAQ (reference sequence). The ends lost 5 bases at V and 8 bases at J; junction bases unmatched: 10. The CDR3 spells CASSHAGGRSGELFF. DNA for the CDR3: TGTGCCAGCAGCCATGCGGGGGGCCGAAGTGGGGAGCTGTTTTTT.

The V call is TRBV7-2, the J call TRBJ2-1, with D unresolved. CDR3 size: 12 residues. V was clipped by 3 bases and J by 15 bases, with 15 bases between them. Germline loops: CDR1 SGHTA, CDR2 FQGNSA. The CDR3 here is CASSLGSTSRFF. CDR3 coding DNA: TGTGCCAGCAGCTTGGGCTCGACATCACGGTTCTTC.

The chain combines TRBV20-1 with TRBJ2-2, with TRBD2 matching over 14 bases. The junction had 2 bases not matched to a gene; V was cut back by 0 bases and J by 5 bases. Germline V gene sequence: CDR1 DFQATT, CDR2 SNEGSKA (reference sequence). This CDR3 has 16 amino acids. The CDR3, as DNA: TGCAGTGCTAGAGATTGGACTAGCGGGGGGACCGGGGAGCTGTTTTTT. This codes for CSARDWTSGGTGELFF.

This chain connects TRBV5-5 to TRBJ1-4, with a weak D call TRBD1 (5 bases). The CDR3 sequence is 14 residues long. CDR1 is SGHKS and CDR2 is YYEKEE in the germline V gene (reference sequence). V dropped 2 bases and J dropped 3 bases, with 8 bases sitting between them. CDR3 residues: CASSFSGANEKLFF. CDR3 sequence (DNA): TGTGCCAGCAGCTTCTCGGGGGCTAATGAAAAACTGTTTTTT.

This clonotype was counted only a few times. The J gene is TRBJ2-7, the V gene TRBV7-2; D is perhaps TRBD1 (6 bases). The V end was cut by 5 bases, the J end by 5 bases, with 16 bases between. The CDR3 consists of 14 residues. Looked up from germline, CDR1 is SGHTA and CDR2 is FQGNSA. DNA for the CDR3: TGTGCCAGCAGCCGAAGACAGGCGAGGGACGAGCAGTACTTC. Protein product: CASSRRQARDEQYF. Looking up the rest from reference TRBV7-2 and TRBJ2-7 gives the full variable domain: GAGVSQSPSNKVTEKGKDVELRCDPISGHTALYWYRQSLGQGLEFLIYFQGNSAPDKSGLPSDRFSAERTGGSVSTLTIQRTQQEDSAVYLCASSRRQARDEQYFGPGTRLTVT.

The genes are TRBV7-2 and TRBJ1-2, with D possibly matching TRBD1 (6 bases). The V gene lost 1 base and the J gene lost 4 bases, with 13 bases spanning the gap. The germline gives CDR1 SGHTA, CDR2 FQGNSA. The CDR3 is made up of 15 amino acids. CDR3 region: CASSLERGAGYGYTF. The CDR3 DNA reads as TGTGCCAGCAGCTTAGAAAGGGGGGCAGGCTATGGCTACACCTTC.

This chain connects TRBV2 to TRBJ1-5; D is unclear. V was cut by 6 bases and J by 4 bases, with 16 bases left in between. This CDR3 has 15 residues. CDR1 and CDR2 from the germline V gene are SNHLY and FYNNEI. CDR3 sequence reads: CASSHPVSVNQPQHF. In DNA, the CDR3 is TGTGCCAGCAGCCACCCCGTCAGTGTTAATCAGCCCCAGCATTTT.

This clonotype was picked up a small number of times. The chain links TRBV6-5 to TRBJ2-1; D may be TRBD1 or TRBD2 (5 bases each). This CDR3 has 16 residues. With 0 bases removed from V and 5 bases from J, the gap between germline ends came to 14 bases. The germline V gene encodes CDR1 MNHEY and CDR2 SVGAGI. CDR3 DNA: TGTGCCAGCAGTTACTCGATACGGGGCCACCACAATGAGCAGTTCTTC. Translated: CASSYSIRGHHNEQFF.

This clonotype has a handful of counts. V usage is TRBV4-1 and J usage is TRBJ2-1; D gene ambiguous. V was shortened by 1 base and J by 0 bases, with 13 bases between the two germline ends. CDR3 size: 17 residues. Germline V gene lookup returns CDR1 MGHRA and CDR2 YSYEKL. CDR3 protein: CASSQGRARSSYNEQFF. The CDR3 DNA follows: TGCGCCAGCAGCCAAGGAAGAGCCCGGAGCTCCTACAATGAGCAGTTCTTC.

This clonotype has just a few counts. The chain is built from TRBV12-3 or TRBV12-4 and TRBJ1-4, with D possibly TRBD1 on 5 matching bases. Trimming removed 8 bases from V and 7 bases from J, with 14 bases in between. CDR3 size: 13 residues. CDR3 amino acids: CASSQGESEKLFF. The CDR3 coding sequence is TGTGCCAGCTCTCAGGGTGAATCTGAAAAACTGTTTTTT.

This clonotype was seen a handful of times. The V call is TRBV5-1, the J call TRBJ1-2; TRBD1 is a possible D gene (5 bases). The germline V gene has CDR1 SGHRS and CDR2 YFSETQ. The CDR3 has 14 amino acids. With 3 bases removed from V and 6 bases from J, the gap between germline ends came to 15 bases. Here the CDR3 DNA reads TGCGCCAGCAGCTACGGTCGGGGGGAGCATGGCTACACCTTC. Translated: CASSYGRGEHGYTF.